This TCR beta chain emerged from a study of CD8+ T cells in alopecia areata. The sequencing template was cDNA reverse transcribed from extracted RNA. Assay: immunoSEQ multiplex PCR; the TCRdb copy retains only in-frame clones and omits some. The sample lists some 170,000 clones, 50% to 75% occurring once. Sorted out of PBMCs were CD4+ T cells and CD8+ T cells. The sequence was collected from a human donor with alopecia areata. Sequencing was performed on CD4+ T cells sorted from blood, taken at week 0.

The CDR3 is CASSLGVTQYF. CDR3 DNA sequence: TGTGCCAGCAGCTTGGGGGTGACCCAGTACTTC. The rearrangement links TRBV13 to TRBJ2-5; D is tentatively TRBD1 or TRBD2 (5 bases each). The length of the CDR3 is 11 residues. V was clipped by 3 bases and J by 7 bases, with 6 bases between them. CDR1 is PRHDT and CDR2 is FYEKMQ in the germline V gene (reference sequence).